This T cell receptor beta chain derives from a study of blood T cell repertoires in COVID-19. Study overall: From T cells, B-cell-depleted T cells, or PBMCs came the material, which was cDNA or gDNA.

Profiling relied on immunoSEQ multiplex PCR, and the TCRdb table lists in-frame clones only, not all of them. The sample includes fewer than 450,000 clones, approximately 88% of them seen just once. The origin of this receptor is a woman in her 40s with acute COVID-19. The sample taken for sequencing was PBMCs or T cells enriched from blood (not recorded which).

The CDR3 DNA sequence: TGTGCCAGCAGCTTAACCGGGACAGGGGTTTACAATGAGCAGTTCTTC. Amino acid sequence: CASSLTGTGVYNEQFF. This chain links TRBV7-2 with TRBJ2-1, with 10 bases lining up with TRBD1. CDR1 SGHTA and CDR2 FQGNSA come from the germline V gene. The CDR3 sequence is 16 residues long. The trim removed 2 bases at V and 4 bases at J, leaving 5 bases unmatched.